This T cell receptor beta chain was captured by sequencing in a study of shared clonotypes between healthy human individuals. Positive CCR7 selection of CD45RO-negative cells yielded the naive CD8 cells, and terminally differentiated effector memory CD45RA+ cells were excluded. The protocol was immunoSEQ multiplex PCR, while the TCRdb copy is restricted to in-frame clones and leaves out a portion. The data contain 760,000 or so clones, around 96% of them singletons. There are 10 residues in the CDR3. V gave up 5 bases and J gave up 6 bases, with 5 bases separating them. Germline V gives CDR1 MNHNS, CDR2 SASEGT.

This TCR was sampled from a man in his thirties or forties in good health. The chain combines TRBV6-1 with TRBJ2-7, with D hard to call. The material sequenced was naive CD8+ T cells sorted from blood. Here the CDR3 reads CASSLGEQYF. The CDR3 coding sequence is TGTGCCAGCAGTCTAGGCGAGCAGTACTTC.